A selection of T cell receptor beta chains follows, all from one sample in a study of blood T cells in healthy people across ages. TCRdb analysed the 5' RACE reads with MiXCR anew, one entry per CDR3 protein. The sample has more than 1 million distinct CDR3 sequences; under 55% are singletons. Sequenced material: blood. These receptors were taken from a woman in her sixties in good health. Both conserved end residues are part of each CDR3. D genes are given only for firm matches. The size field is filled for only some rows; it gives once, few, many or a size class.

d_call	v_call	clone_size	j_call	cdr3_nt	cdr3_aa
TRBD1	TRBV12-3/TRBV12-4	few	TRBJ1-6	TGTGCCAGCAGTTCCGGGACAGCGAGCTCCTATAATTCACCCCTCCACTTT	CASSSGTASSYNSPLHF
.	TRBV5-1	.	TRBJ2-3	TGCGCCAGCGCCAGAGCCGTTGCAGATACGCAGTATTTT	CASARAVADTQYF
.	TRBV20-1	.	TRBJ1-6	TGCAGTGCTATGGGACTAAGCTCCTATAATTCACCCCTCCACTTT	CSAMGLSSYNSPLHF
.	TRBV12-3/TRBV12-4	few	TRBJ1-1	TGTGCCAGCAGTTCTACAGGCCTCACTGAAGCTTTCTTT	CASSSTGLTEAFF
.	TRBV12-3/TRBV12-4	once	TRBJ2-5	TGTGCCAGCAGTTTAGTTGTGAACAATGAGCAGTACTTC	CASSLVVNNEQYF
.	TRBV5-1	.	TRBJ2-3	TGCGCCACCCACCCAGGGGGGACGCACACAGATACGCAGTATTTT	CATHPGGTHTDTQYF
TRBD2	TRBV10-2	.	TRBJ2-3	TGCGCCAGCAGTGTAGCGGGAGTGAGGGATACGCAGTATTTT	CASSVAGVRDTQYF
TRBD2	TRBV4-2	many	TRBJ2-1	TGTGCCAGCAGCCAAGATAGGTGGGACTACCTATACAATGAGCAGTTCTTC	CASSQDRWDYLYNEQFF
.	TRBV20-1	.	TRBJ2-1	TGCAGTGCCGGAGACGGCAGCAATGAGCAGTTCTTC	CSAGDGSNEQFF
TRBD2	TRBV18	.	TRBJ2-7	TGTGCCAGCTCACTGGGGACTAGCGGTTCCTACAATGAGCAGTACTTC	CASSLGTSGSYNEQYF
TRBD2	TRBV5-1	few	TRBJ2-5	TGCGCCAGCAGCTTGTCTAGCGGCCCAGAGACCCAGTACTTC	CASSLSSGPETQYF
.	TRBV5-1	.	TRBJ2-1	TGCGCCAGCAGCTTGGTTACCGTGGGGGGCAATGAGCAGTTCTTC	CASSLVTVGGNEQFF
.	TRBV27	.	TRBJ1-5	TGTGCCAGCGGTCGGTATAGCAATCAGCCCCAGCATTTT	CASGRYSNQPQHF
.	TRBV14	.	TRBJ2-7	TGTGCCAGCAGCCAAGAGCATTCATATGACTACGAGCAGTACTTC	CASSQEHSYDYEQYF
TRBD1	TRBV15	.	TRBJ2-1	TGTGCCACCAGCAGTTGGGACAGGGCCAATGAGCAGTTCTTC	CATSSWDRANEQFF
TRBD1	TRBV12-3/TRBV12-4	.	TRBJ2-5	TGTACCAGCAGTCCGAGACAGGGGGCGGGGGAGCAGTACTTC	CTSSPRQGAGEQYF
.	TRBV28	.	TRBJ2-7	TGTGCCAGCAGTTTACTTCTCGCGGGTAGCCGCTACGAGCAGTACTTC	CASSLLLAGSRYEQYF
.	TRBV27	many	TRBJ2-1	TGTGCCAGCAGTTTTGGACAGAACAATGAGCAGTTCTTC	CASSFGQNNEQFF
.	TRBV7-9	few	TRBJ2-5	TGTGCCAGCAGATTAAACGCCGAAGGGTCCCAGTACTTC	CASRLNAEGSQYF
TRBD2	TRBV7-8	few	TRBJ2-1	TGTGCCAGCAGCCCCCGTTCTGGGGGGGGAGGGTACAATGAGCAGTTCTTC	CASSPRSGGGGYNEQFF
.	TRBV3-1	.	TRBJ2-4	TGTGCCAGCAGCCACCATCACGTGCAGTACTTC	CASSHHHVQYF
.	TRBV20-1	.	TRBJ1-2	TGCAGTGCTATCGGCCCCATTAGACAGGAGAAGCCTAACTATGGCTACACCTTC	CSAIGPIRQEKPNYGYTF
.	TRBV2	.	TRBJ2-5	TGTGCCAGCATCGGTAGGCGGAGCGAGGGGGATGAGCAGTACTTC	CASIGRRSEGDEQYF
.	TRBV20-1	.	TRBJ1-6	TGCAGTGCTAGAGATCCGGAGGGAACCTATAATTCACCCCTCCACTTT	CSARDPEGTYNSPLHF
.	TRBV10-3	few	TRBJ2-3	TGTGCCATCAGTGGGGATTCTACCCTCGGGTATTTT	CAISGDSTLGYF
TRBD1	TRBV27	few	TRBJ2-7	TGTGCCAGCAGCCCGACAGGGAAGGGGTTTTACGAGCAGTACTTC	CASSPTGKGFYEQYF
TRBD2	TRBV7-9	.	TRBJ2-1	TGTGCCAGCAGCTTTCGGGGGGAGGGGAGAGATGAGCAGTTCTTC	CASSFRGEGRDEQFF
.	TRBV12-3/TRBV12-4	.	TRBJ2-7	TGTGCCAGCAGTTGGGACTGGTCCTCCTACGAGCAGTACTTC	CASSWDWSSYEQYF
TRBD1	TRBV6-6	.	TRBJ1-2	TGTGCCAGCAGCAACTACAGGGGCCGAAACTATGGCTACACCTTC	CASSNYRGRNYGYTF
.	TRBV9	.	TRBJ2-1	TGTGCCAGCAGCGGCTCCACCGGTTTGAACAATGAGCAGTTCTTC	CASSGSTGLNNEQFF
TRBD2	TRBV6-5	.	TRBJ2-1	TGTGCCAGCAGAGCTAGCGGGAGAGGCCCCTACAATGAGCAGTTCTTC	CASRASGRGPYNEQFF
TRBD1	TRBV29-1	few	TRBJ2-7	TGCAGCGTTTGGACAGGGAAGAGCTCCTACGAGCAGTACTTC	CSVWTGKSSYEQYF
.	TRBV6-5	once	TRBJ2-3	TGTGCCAGCACTCAGGGGGGGGTAGCGGGAAATACGCAGTATTTT	CASTQGGVAGNTQYF